This T cell receptor beta chain was recovered during a study of monozygotic twins with inflammatory bowel disease. The CDR3 runs 15 residues. Germline V gene data show CDR1 as WSHSY and CDR2 as SAAADI. The UMIs carried a 6-nucleotide sample barcode, and they were added by template switching. TCRdb re-called the 5' RACE reads; every CDR3 protein appears as one record, without DNA. Across more than 300,000 distinct CDR3 sequences, the top ten clones capture 5.6% of the sample. The sequenced material came from blood. The TCR sequence derives from a human donor with ulcerative colitis or Crohn's disease, or a healthy co-twin of an affected twin (not recorded which). This chain joins TRBV10-2 and TRBJ2-3; the D call of TRBD2 rests on TCRdb alone, since no DNA is present to check it. This CDR3 reads CATLSRERPTDTQYF.